This entry concerns a single T cell receptor (beta chain). Its antigen remains unidentified. The source of the sample is a study of T cell responses to AZD1222 COVID-19 vaccine. Study-wide findings and caveats: Following two doses of AZD1222, Spike-specific TCR breadth and depth rose.

This CDR3 has 13 amino acids. Per the germline V gene, CDR1 is MNHEY and CDR2 is SVGEGT. Trimming removed 1 base from V and 7 bases from J, with 10 bases in between. The table came from immunoSEQ multiplex PCR; TCRdb's copy has only in-frame clones and leaves some out. In the table there are some 140,000 clones, around 90% of which are singletons. The TCR originated in an adult in good health. Source: peripheral blood, taken on day 0 of AZD1222 vaccination. The gene calls are TRBV6-2 or TRBV6-3 and TRBJ1-1; D uncertain. This CDR3 reads CASSYLVTDEAFF. The CDR3 DNA sequence: TGTGCCAGCAGTTACTTAGTCACGGATGAAGCTTTCTTT.